A selection of T cell receptor beta chains follows, all from one sample in a study of cytomegalovirus exposure and HLA in healthy donors. Method: immunoSEQ multiplex PCR; TCRdb's copy keeps in-frame clones and lacks some. The sample holds some 150,000 clones; roughly 85% are singletons and the top ten take 0.85% to 1%. Sequencing input: PBMCs. The receptors derive from a woman between 25 and 40 years old in good health and CMV-seronegative. The CDR3 runs from the conserved cysteine through the conserved F or W.

v_gene	CDR3aa
TRBV4-3	CASKARGVSTGELFF
TRBV25-1	CASSDLTGTRNTNEQFF
TRBV15	CATSRADRGPYQPQHF
TRBV10-3	CATMKREGNEQFF
TRBV5-1	CASSLDPIGRQNEQFF
TRBV9	CASSASSETQYF
TRBV5-1	CASSLALRQSRRDTQYF
TRBV10-1	CASSEGGYNEQFF
TRBV27	CASSYHRANTEAFF
TRBV2	CAIPGLAGEGGYNEQFF
TRBV11-2	CASSPWTVTQDYGYTF
TRBV14	CASSQAFSGNTIYF
TRBV7-2	CASSVQGRTEAFF
TRBV2	CASSEEGLYGYTF
TRBV28	CASSGTGRDQPQHF
TRBV7-8	CASSLLAGGGGPNEQFF
TRBV21-1	CASSKGGYNSPLHF